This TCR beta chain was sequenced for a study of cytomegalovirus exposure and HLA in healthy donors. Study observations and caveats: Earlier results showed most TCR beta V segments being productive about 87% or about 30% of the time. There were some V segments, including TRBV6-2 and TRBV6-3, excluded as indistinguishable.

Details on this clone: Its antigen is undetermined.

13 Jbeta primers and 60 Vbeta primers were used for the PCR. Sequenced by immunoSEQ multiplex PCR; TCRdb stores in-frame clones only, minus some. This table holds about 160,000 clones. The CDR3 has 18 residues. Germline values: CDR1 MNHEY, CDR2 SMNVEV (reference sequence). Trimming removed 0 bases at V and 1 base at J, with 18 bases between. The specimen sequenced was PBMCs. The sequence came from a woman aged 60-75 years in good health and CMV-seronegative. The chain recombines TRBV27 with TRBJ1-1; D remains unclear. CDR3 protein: CASSLSPEAAGRNTEAFF. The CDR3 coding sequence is TGTGCCAGCAGTTTATCGCCGGAGGCGGCAGGTCGGAACACTGAAGCTTTCTTT.